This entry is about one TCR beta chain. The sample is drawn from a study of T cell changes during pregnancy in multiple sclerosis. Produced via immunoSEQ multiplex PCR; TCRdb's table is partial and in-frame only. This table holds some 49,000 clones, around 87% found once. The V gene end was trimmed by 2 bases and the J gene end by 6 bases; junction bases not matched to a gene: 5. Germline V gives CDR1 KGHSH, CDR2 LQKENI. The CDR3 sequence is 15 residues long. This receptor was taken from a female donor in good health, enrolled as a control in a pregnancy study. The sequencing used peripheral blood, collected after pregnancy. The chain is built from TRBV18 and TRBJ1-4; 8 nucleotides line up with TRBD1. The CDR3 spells CASSPTDRVDEKLFF. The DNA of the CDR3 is TGTGCCAGCTCACCAACGGACAGGGTGGATGAAAAACTGTTTTTT.